This T cell receptor (beta chain) derives from a study of cytomegalovirus exposure and HLA in healthy donors. Notes on the study in general: The TCR clusters that emerged in the first cohort tended, a later analysis found, to co-occur in the roughly 130 validation repertoires. The study labeled around 160 TCR beta chains cytomegalovirus-associated. Cytomegalovirus status was reportedly diagnosed by the classifier with high specificity and sensitivity. A few CMV-associated chains were confirmed in vitro to be specific for CMV antigens.

Assay used: immunoSEQ multiplex PCR; TCRdb lists only in-frame clones, some missing. Of about 110,000 clones listed, roughly 88% were seen once; the top ten hold about 3%. Losses at the gene ends were 7 bases for V and 9 bases for J; bases not matched to a gene: 7. CDR3 size: 13 residues. The V gene's germline CDR1 is GTSNPN and CDR2 SVGIG (reference sequence). This clone appeared a few times. Its target is unknown. The sample consisted of PBMCs. The chain employs TRBV30 and TRBJ1-6; TRBD1 matches 9 bases. This TCR came from a woman younger than 35 in good health and CMV-seronegative. The CDR3, as DNA: TGTGCCTTATCAGGACAGGGGACTTCACCCCTCCACTTT. Translation gives CALSGQGTSPLHF.